The 14 T cell receptor beta chains below all came from one sample that was sequenced in a study of PD-L1 blockade in urothelial cancer. Repertoires were generated with immunoSEQ multiplex PCR, while TCRdb's copy carries only in-frame clones and drops some. Among 30,000 to 40,000 clones, 85% were seen once, and the ten largest hold roughly 15%. Time point here: pretreatment peripheral blood. This sample comprised PBMCs, obtained around atezolizumab (anti-PD-L1) treatment. These receptors came from a man at least 80 years old with urothelial cancer.

The chain couples TRBV19 to TRBJ1-1, with 12 positions matching TRBD1. Trimming cost V 8 bases and J 6 bases; bases outside gene matches: 13. Germline V gene lookup returns CDR1 LNHDA and CDR2 SQIVND (reference sequence). The CDR3 consists of 16 residues. This chain's CDR3 is CASGTGTGGSWPEAFF. The CDR3 DNA is TGTGCCAGTGGGACCGGGACAGGGGGCAGTTGGCCTGAAGCTTTCTTT. Based on the CDR3 plus reference TRBV19 and TRBJ1-1, the full variable domain is DGGITQSPKYLFRKEGQNVTLSCEQNLNHDAMYWYRQDPGQGLRLIYYSQIVNDFQKGDIAEGYSVSREKKESFPLTVTSAQKNPTAFYLCASGTGTGGSWPEAFFGQGTRLTVV.

The chain has TRBV5-1 and TRBJ1-1; D possibly corresponds to TRBD1 (6 bases). V was shortened by 1 base and J by 10 bases, with 11 bases between the two germline ends. In germline, CDR1 is SGHRS, CDR2 YFSETQ. The CDR3 is 12 amino acids. The CDR3 here is CASSLQGPVAFF. The CDR3 DNA reads TGCGCCAGCAGCTTGCAGGGGCCGGTAGCTTTCTTT. The full variable domain, with the rest looked up from reference TRBV5-1 and TRBJ1-1, is KAGVTQTPRYLIKTRGQQVTLSCSPISGHRSVSWYQQTPGQGLQFLFEYFSETQRNKGNFPGRFSGRQFSNSRSEMNVSTLELGDSALYLCASSLQGPVAFFGQGTRLTVV.

This chain joins TRBV5-1 and TRBJ2-1; 13 nucleotides line up with TRBD2. The trim removed 4 bases at V and 8 bases at J, leaving 9 bases unmatched. The CDR3 is made up of 16 amino acids. Looked up from germline, CDR1 is SGHRS and CDR2 is YFSETQ. CDR3 DNA sequence: TGCGCCAGCAGCCCTGGACTAGCGGGAGTAGGCGATGAGCAGTTCTTC. Its protein is CASSPGLAGVGDEQFF.

The chain couples TRBV10-3 to TRBJ1-5; possibly TRBD1 for D (6 bases). The CDR3 has 15 residues. V was clipped by 0 bases and J by 6 bases, with 12 bases between them. Germline CDR1 ENHRY, CDR2 SYGVKD. The CDR3 loop reads CAISESQGSGQPQHF. Written as DNA, the CDR3 is TGTGCCATCAGTGAGTCGCAGGGGAGCGGTCAGCCCCAGCATTTT.

The V call is TRBV28, the J call TRBJ2-3; 9 positions match TRBD1. V shed 6 bases and J 1 base; nucleotides not matched to a gene: 5. The CDR3 consists of 15 residues. Per the germline V gene, CDR1 is MDHEN and CDR2 is SYDVKM. CDR3 DNA sequence: TGTGCCAGCAGCCAAACAGGGGGCGGCACAGATACGCAGTATTTT. Translated: CASSQTGGGTDTQYF.

The chain uses TRBV7-2 and TRBJ1-1; 12 bases fit TRBD1. The V gene's germline CDR1 is SGHTA and CDR2 FQGNSA. CDR3 length: 14 amino acids. Trimming at V came to 5 bases and at J to 10 bases, leaving 8 bases not matched to a gene. CDR3 DNA sequence: TGTGCCAGCAGCCCCGGGACAGGGGGCTTATCAGCTTTCTTT. It codes for CASSPGTGGLSAFF.

This clone was detected once. The V call is TRBV7-2, the J call TRBJ2-5, with 9 bases aligning to TRBD2. The V and J ends lost 5 bases and 5 bases, in that order; junction bases with no gene match: 9. Per germline, CDR1 SGHTA and CDR2 FQGNSA. This CDR3 contains 15 residues. The CDR3 region has the DNA TGTGCCAGCAGCAGGGCTAGCGGGATGGGGGAGACCCAGTACTTC. This translates into CASSRASGMGETQYF. Full variable domain (outside the CDR3, taken from reference TRBV7-2 and TRBJ2-5): GAGVSQSPSNKVTEKGKDVELRCDPISGHTALYWYRQSLGQGLEFLIYFQGNSAPDKSGLPSDRFSAERTGGSVSTLTIQRTQQEDSAVYLCASSRASGMGETQYFGPGTRLLVL.

This chain uses TRBV10-3 with TRBJ2-2; TRBD1 aligns across 9 bases. Trimming cost V 4 bases and J 7 bases; bases outside gene matches: 10. The CDR3 is 16 amino acids. Germline CDR1 reads ENHRY; CDR2 reads SYGVKD. CDR3 sequence (DNA): TGTGCCATCAGTGCGCCGGGACAGGGTATACACGGGGAGCTGTTTTTT. Translating it yields CAISAPGQGIHGELFF.

The genes are TRBV7-9 and TRBJ1-2; possible D gene TRBD1, 6 bases. This CDR3 region has 14 residues. V lost 5 bases and J lost 6, with 16 bases in between. Germline values: CDR1 SEHNR, CDR2 FQNEAQ (reference sequence). The CDR3 loop is CASSLLVDRHGYTF. The CDR3 coding sequence is TGTGCCAGCAGCCTCCTCGTGGACAGACATGGCTACACCTTC.

The chain couples TRBV5-1 to TRBJ2-1; possible D gene TRBD1, 6 bases. The CDR3 totals 15 residues. CDR1 and CDR2 from the germline V gene are SGHRS and YFSETQ. V lost 1 base to trimming and J lost 3 bases, with 11 bases between them. The CDR3 spells CASSLWAGVYNEQFF. CDR3 nucleotide sequence: TGCGCCAGCAGCTTGTGGGCAGGGGTCTACAATGAGCAGTTCTTC.

J is TRBJ2-7 and V is TRBV4-1, with D possibly being TRBD1 (5 bases). Germline V gene lookup returns CDR1 MGHRA and CDR2 YSYEKL. Trimming left V 3 bases short and J 3 bases short, with 15 bases between. The CDR3 length is 15 residues. CDR3 DNA sequence: TGCGCCAGCAGCCACCAACCAGGGCGAGGCTACGAGCAGTACTTC. Its protein product is CASSHQPGRGYEQYF.

The chain has TRBV5-1 and TRBJ1-1, with D perhaps matching TRBD1 (5 bases). CDR1 and CDR2 (germline): SGHRS, YFSETQ. Trimming shortened V by 4 bases and J by 3 bases, and 13 bases separated the two germline ends. The CDR3 has 14 residues. CDR3 sequence: CASSALGADTEAFF. CDR3 DNA sequence: TGCGCCAGCAGCGCCTTAGGGGCGGACACTGAAGCTTTCTTT.

This clone was picked up one time. The chain couples TRBV30 to TRBJ2-7, with no clear D. The CDR3 runs to 12 residues. Germline values: CDR1 GTSNPN, CDR2 SVGIG (reference sequence). V was trimmed by 4 bases and J by 10 bases, leaving 17 bases between them. CDR3 sequence reads: CAWKQDHVTQYF. The CDR3 DNA is TGTGCCTGGAAGCAAGATCATGTCACCCAGTACTTC.

The chain employs TRBV2 and TRBJ2-1, with 7 bases aligning to TRBD2. Germline values: CDR1 SNHLY, CDR2 FYNNEI. CDR3 length equals 18 residues. V gave up 8 bases and J gave up 0 bases; unmatched junction bases: 16. CDR3 in amino acids: CASGPSGLGLVSYNEQFF. The CDR3 DNA reads TGTGCCAGCGGGCCGTCCGGACTAGGTCTAGTCTCCTACAATGAGCAGTTCTTC.